This passage covers 14 T cell receptor beta chains from one sample sequenced in a study of identical twins. TCRdb reprocessed the 5' RACE reads via MiXCR and lists one record per CDR3 protein. The sample includes some 900,000 distinct CDR3 sequences, 10% to 15% seen only once; the top ten take roughly 1.6%. The same data also contributed to another study, on yellow fever vaccine responses in identical twins.

Sequencing input: PBMCs. The origin of the receptors is a woman aged 18-35 years in good health.

This clonotype was detected a few times. The V and J genes are TRBV7-6 and TRBJ1-2; tentatively, D is TRBD1 (6 bases). Germline lookup yields CDR1 SGHVS and CDR2 FNYEAQ. This CDR3 is built from 17 residues. The V and J ends lost 5 bases and 4 bases respectively, with 23 bases between them. In DNA form, the CDR3 reads TGTGCCAGCAGCCAGTATAGCCTACAGGGCACAGGCTATGGCTACACCTTC. Its protein product is CASSQYSLQGTGYGYTF.

The rearrangement joins TRBV12-3 or TRBV12-4 to TRBJ2-1, with 8 bases fitting TRBD2. CDR3 length: 14 residues. Germline trimming cut 3 bases from V and 7 bases from J; bases unmatched to any gene: 5. The chain's CDR3 is CASSFTSGENEQFF. The DNA for the CDR3 is TGTGCCAGCAGTTTCACTAGCGGAGAGAATGAGCAGTTCTTC.

This clonotype was seen a few times. The chain couples TRBV6-1 to TRBJ2-7, with TRBD2 matching 8 bases. The V and J ends lost 4 bases and 0 bases, in that order; junction bases with no gene match: 5. The V gene's germline CDR1 is MNHNS and CDR2 SASEGT. This CDR3 has 15 residues. CDR3 bases: TGTGCCAGCAGTGCGTTAGCGGGGAGCTCCTACGAGCAGTACGTC. Protein sequence: CASSALAGSSYEQYV.

The V gene is TRBV20-1, the J gene TRBJ2-1, with TRBD2 matching over 9 bases. The CDR3 length is 15 residues. The germline V gene encodes CDR1 DFQATT and CDR2 SNEGSKA (reference sequence). The V gene end was trimmed by 3 bases and the J gene end by 5 bases; junction bases not matched to a gene: 8. In DNA, the CDR3 is TGCAGTGCTAGCGGTTCTAGCGGGAAAAACAATGAGCAGTTCTTC. Translation gives CSASGSSGKNNEQFF.

The chain recombines TRBV20-1 with TRBJ2-1, with a tentative D call TRBD1 (6 bases). CDR3 length: 13 amino acids. CDR1 is DFQATT and CDR2 is SNEGSKA in the germline V gene (reference sequence). V was shortened by 4 bases and J by 8 bases, with 15 bases between the two germline ends. In nucleotides, the CDR3 is TGCAGTGCTATAGACAGGTACTTTGATGAGCAGTTCTTC. Translated, it gives CSAIDRYFDEQFF.

In this sample, this clonotype turned up a few times. The chain has TRBV10-3 and TRBJ2-7; the match to TRBD2 covers 9 bases. Germline V lookup: CDR1 ENHRY, CDR2 SYGVKD. Unmatched junction bases numbered 1, after V lost 4 bases and J lost 0 bases. This CDR3 is built from 14 residues. Here the CDR3 DNA reads TGTGCCATCAGTGCTAGCGGGACCTCCTACGAGCAGTACTTC. This sequence encodes CAISASGTSYEQYF.

CDR3 loop: CASSRDRDHSYEQYF. DNA for the CDR3: TGTGCCAGCAGCCGGGACAGGGACCACTCCTACGAGCAGTACTTC. The V and J genes are TRBV7-9 and TRBJ2-7; TRBD1 aligns across 9 bases. CDR3 length equals 15 residues. The germline gives CDR1 SEHNR, CDR2 FQNEAQ (reference sequence). Losses at the gene ends were 5 bases for V and 0 bases for J; bases not matched to a gene: 5.

J is TRBJ2-5 and V is TRBV5-1, with 9 positions matching TRBD2. The germline CDR1 and CDR2 sequences are SGHRS and YFSETQ. J lost 2 bases, V lost 2 bases, and 10 bases had no gene match. This CDR3 region has 17 residues. The CDR3 sequence is CASSFLMTSGPQETQYF. In DNA, the CDR3 is TGCGCCAGCAGCTTCCTGATGACTAGCGGACCACAAGAGACCCAGTACTTC.

The rearrangement links TRBV28 to TRBJ1-6; no clear D. This CDR3 is built from 11 residues. Per the germline V gene, CDR1 is MDHEN and CDR2 is SYDVKM. V lost 9 bases, J lost 6 bases, and 6 bases lay in between. The CDR3 loop reads CASMGNSPLHF. The CDR3 region has the DNA TGTGCCAGTATGGGTAATTCACCCCTCCACTTT.

The table lists this clonotype with many counts. V is TRBV9 and J is TRBJ1-2, with D maybe TRBD1 (5 bases). V gave up 3 bases and J gave up 2 bases, with 20 bases separating them. The germline gives CDR1 SGDLS, CDR2 YYNGEE. The CDR3 is made up of 17 amino acids. The CDR3 spells CASSAALFDRRNYGYTF. CDR3 DNA sequence: TGTGCCAGCAGCGCGGCTCTATTTGACAGACGAAACTATGGCTACACCTTC.

The table lists this clonotype with a few counts. This chain uses TRBV24-1 with TRBJ2-2; D may be TRBD1 (6 bases). Germline lookup yields CDR1 KGHDR and CDR2 SFDVKD. The V end was cut by 7 bases, the J end by 4 bases, with 9 bases between. This CDR3 spans 13 amino acids. The CDR3 coding sequence is TGTGCCACCAGCCCGGACAGCACCGGGGAGCTGTTTTTT. Amino acid sequence: CATSPDSTGELFF.

This clonotype has a handful of counts. The chain has TRBV24-1 and TRBJ2-5; 12 nucleotides match TRBD2. The CDR3 contains 13 residues. Germline V lookup: CDR1 KGHDR, CDR2 SFDVKD. With V trimmed by 10 bases and J by 4 bases, 3 bases remained unmatched. Here the CDR3 DNA reads TGTGCCACAGCGGGACTAGCGGGAGAGACCCAGTACTTC. Protein product: CATAGLAGETQYF.

This clonotype was counted a few times. V gene TRBV28 combines with J gene TRBJ2-7, with 8 bases identical to TRBD2. Unmatched junction bases numbered 6, after V lost 10 bases and J lost 7 bases. The CDR3 runs to 11 residues. CDR1 and CDR2 (germline): MDHEN, SYDVKM. The CDR3 nucleotides read TGTGCCACCTCGGGAGGGTGGGAGCAGTACTTC. Amino acids: CATSGGWEQYF.

Only a few counts were recorded for this clonotype. The V call is TRBV7-9, the J call TRBJ2-1, with TRBD2 matching 11 bases. This CDR3 has 15 amino acids. The V segment lost 5 bases and the J segment 10 bases; nucleotides outside the gene matches: 10. CDR1 and CDR2 from the germline V gene are SEHNR and FQNEAQ (reference sequence). CDR3 bases: TGTGCCAGCAGCACTACTAGCGGGAGCCGGTCCGAGCAGTTCTTC. Translated, it gives CASSTTSGSRSEQFF.